A selection of T cell receptor beta chains follows, all from one sample in a study of cytomegalovirus exposure and HLA in healthy donors. Sequencing used immunoSEQ multiplex PCR; TCRdb keeps in-frame clones, though not all of them. The table lists over 95,000 clones, roughly four fifths of them singletons. Sample: PBMCs. The receptors originated from a female donor in good health and CMV-seronegative. Both conserved end residues are part of each CDR3. D genes are given only for firm matches. Size tells how often a clone was seen (once, few, many) or the class of an expanded clone, and some rows leave it out.

J gene | clone size | D gene | V gene | CDR3 protein | CDR3 DNA
TRBJ2-3 | . | . | TRBV7-3 | CASSPAPPDTQYF | TGTGCCAGCAGCCCCGCGCCACCAGATACGCAGTATTTT
TRBJ2-1 | . | . | TRBV7-8 | CASSSNRVRLNEQFF | TGTGCCAGCAGCTCGAACAGGGTCCGACTCAATGAGCAGTTCTTC
TRBJ2-1 | . | . | TRBV27 | CASIQRASHYNEQFF | TGTGCCAGCATCCAAAGGGCTAGCCACTACAATGAGCAGTTCTTC
TRBJ1-1 | . | . | TRBV7-9 | CASSFWQNTEAFF | TGTGCCAGCAGCTTTTGGCAGAACACTGAAGCTTTCTTT
TRBJ2-2 | . | . | TRBV29-1 | CSVEVRTANTGELFF | TGCAGCGTTGAAGTTAGGACTGCCAACACCGGGGAGCTGTTTTTT
TRBJ1-3 | few | . | TRBV28 | CASRAPPNTIYF | TGTGCCAGCAGAGCACCACCTAACACCATATATTTT
TRBJ2-1 | . | TRBD1 | TRBV19 | CASSSTGVRGNEQFF | TGTGCCAGTAGTTCGACAGGGGTGAGAGGTAATGAGCAGTTCTTC
TRBJ2-3 | . | TRBD2 | TRBV30 | CAWSGILAGGTTAQIDTQYF | TGTGCCTGGAGTGGAATACTAGCGGGGGGAACTACCGCACAGATAGATACGCAGTATTTT
TRBJ1-5 | . | . | TRBV21-1 | CASSNRKGQGGSQPQHF | TGTGCCAGCAGCAATCGTAAGGGACAGGGTGGAAGTCAGCCCCAGCATTTT
TRBJ1-2 | . | TRBD1 | TRBV5-1 | CASSEGQGAGVYGYTF | TGCGCCAGCAGCGAGGGACAGGGAGCTGGGGTCTATGGCTACACCTTC
TRBJ1-4 | once | TRBD1 | TRBV5-1 | CASRQGDTNEKLFF | TGCGCCAGCAGACAGGGGGACACTAATGAAAAACTGTTTTTT
TRBJ2-5 | . | TRBD1 | TRBV7-9 | CASSLGTGGGETQYF | TGTGCCAGCAGCTTAGGAACAGGGGGCGGAGAGACCCAGTACTTC
TRBJ2-3 | . | . | TRBV7-8 | CASSFQGLSMRGDTQYF | TGTGCCAGCAGCTTCCAGGGGTTGTCAATGAGGGGAGATACGCAGTATTTT
TRBJ2-7 | . | TRBD2 | TRBV2 | CASSEPPSGRTREQYF | TGTGCCAGCAGTGAACCCCCCAGCGGGAGAACGCGCGAGCAGTACTTC
TRBJ2-5 | . | TRBD2 | TRBV9 | CASSVEGSGGAGETQYF | TGTGCCAGCAGCGTAGAGGGTAGCGGGGGGGCTGGAGAGACCCAGTACTTC
TRBJ2-3 | . | . | TRBV27 | CASSTGTSDTQYF | TGTGCCAGCAGCACCGGGACTTCAGATACGCAGTATTTT
TRBJ2-7 | . | . | TRBV7-3 | CASSSQGGEQYF | TGTGCCAGCAGCTCACAGGGCGGCGAGCAGTACTTC
TRBJ2-7 | . | TRBD2 | TRBV18 | CASSPSHSGSGYEQYF | TGTGCCAGCTCACCCTCTCATAGCGGGAGTGGATACGAGCAGTACTTC
TRBJ1-3 | . | . | TRBV6-1 | CASRPAGAKNTIYF | TGTGCCAGCCGACCCGCTGGGGCCAAGAACACCATATATTTT
TRBJ1-3 | . | . | TRBV27 | CAECKGQGWESGNTIYF | TGTGCCGAATGCAAAGGGCAGGGGTGGGAATCTGGAAACACCATATATTTT
TRBJ2-3 | few | TRBD1 | TRBV5-1 | CASSLGGQGEGNTQYF | TGCGCCAGCAGCTTAGGGGGACAGGGTGAGGGGAATACGCAGTATTTT
TRBJ1-2 | . | . | TRBV2 | CASSPLTEWDYGYTF | TGTGCCAGCAGCCCATTGACGGAGTGGGACTATGGCTACACCTTC
TRBJ2-6 | . | . | TRBV28 | CASSSQGAGANVLTF | TGTGCCAGCAGTTCTCAGGGTGCTGGGGCCAACGTCCTGACTTTC
TRBJ1-1 | . | . | TRBV29-1 | CSVQAWRIMNTEAFF | TGCAGCGTACAGGCTTGGCGTATCATGAACACTGAAGCTTTCTTT
TRBJ2-1 | . | . | TRBV14 | CASSLPGRDEQFF | TGTGCCAGCAGCCTACCAGGTCGCGATGAGCAGTTCTTC
TRBJ1-5 | . | TRBD1 | TRBV28 | CASSNGQGGNQPQHF | TGTGCCAGCAGTAATGGACAGGGAGGCAATCAGCCCCAGCATTTT
TRBJ2-3 | . | TRBD2 | TRBV28 | CASSLPSGTLVDTQYF | TGTGCCAGCAGCCTCCCTAGCGGGACCCTCGTGGATACGCAGTATTTT